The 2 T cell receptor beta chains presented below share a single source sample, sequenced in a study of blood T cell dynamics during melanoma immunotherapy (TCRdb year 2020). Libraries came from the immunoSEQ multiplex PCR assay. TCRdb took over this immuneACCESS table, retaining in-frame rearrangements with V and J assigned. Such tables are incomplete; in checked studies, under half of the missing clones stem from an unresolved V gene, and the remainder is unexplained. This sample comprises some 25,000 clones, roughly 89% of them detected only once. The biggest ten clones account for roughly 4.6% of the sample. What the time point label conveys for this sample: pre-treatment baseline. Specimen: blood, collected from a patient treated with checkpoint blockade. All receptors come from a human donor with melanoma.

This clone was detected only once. CDR3 loop: CASSQGSNRNEQFF. CDR3 bases: TGTGCCAGCAGTCAGGGGAGCAATAGGAATGAGCAGTTCTTC. V usage is TRBV6-5 and J usage is TRBJ2-1; a possible D gene is TRBD1 (6 bases). Germline assignment: CDR1 MNHEY and CDR2 SVGAGI. This CDR3 spans 14 amino acids. With 5 bases removed from V and 7 bases from J, the gap between germline ends came to 15 bases.

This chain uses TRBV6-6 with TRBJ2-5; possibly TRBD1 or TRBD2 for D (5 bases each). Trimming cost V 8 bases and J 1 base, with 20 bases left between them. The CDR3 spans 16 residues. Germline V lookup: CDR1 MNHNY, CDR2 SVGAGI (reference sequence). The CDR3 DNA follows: TGTGCCAGCGGACAAGGTTTGGGGGTGGTCCAAGAGACCCAGTACTTC. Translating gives CASGQGLGVVQETQYF.